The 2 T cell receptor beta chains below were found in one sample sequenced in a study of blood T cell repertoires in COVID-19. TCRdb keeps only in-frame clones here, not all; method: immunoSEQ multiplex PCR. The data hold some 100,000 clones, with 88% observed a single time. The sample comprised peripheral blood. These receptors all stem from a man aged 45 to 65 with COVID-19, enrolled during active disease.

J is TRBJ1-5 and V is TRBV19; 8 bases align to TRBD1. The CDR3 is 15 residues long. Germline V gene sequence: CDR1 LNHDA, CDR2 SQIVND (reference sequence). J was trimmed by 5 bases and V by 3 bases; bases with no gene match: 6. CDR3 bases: TGTGCCAGTAGTATGGGCCGACAGGGGTATCAGCCCCAGCATTTT. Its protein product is CASSMGRQGYQPQHF.

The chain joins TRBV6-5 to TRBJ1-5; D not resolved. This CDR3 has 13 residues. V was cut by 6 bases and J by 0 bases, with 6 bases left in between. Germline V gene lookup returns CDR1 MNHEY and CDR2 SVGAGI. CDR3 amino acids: CASRQYSNQPQHF. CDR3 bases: TGTGCCAGCAGACAGTATAGCAATCAGCCCCAGCATTTT.